These 8 T cell receptor beta chains were all obtained from the same sample, sequenced in a study of T-cell memory formation after mild COVID-19. TCRdb reprocessed the 5' RACE reads via MiXCR and lists one record per CDR3 protein. The sample lists 400,000 to 500,000 distinct CDR3 sequences, approximately 18% occurring once. Sequenced input: PBMCs or a T cell subset sorted from them (not recorded which). These receptors originate from a man aged 18 to 29 who had mild COVID-19 (a few samples of this study predate the infection). Cell type and time point are not known.

This clonotype has more than one count but fewer than ten. The gene calls are TRBV10-3 and TRBJ1-4; 9 nucleotides match TRBD1. The CDR3 is 17 amino acids. The germline V gene encodes CDR1 ENHRY and CDR2 SYGVKD. V was pared by 4 bases and J by 0 bases, with 6 bases of the junction left unmatched. This CDR3 is CAISGGQGQATNEKLFF. The CDR3 DNA follows: TGTGCCATCAGTGGAGGACAGGGGCAAGCAACTAATGAAAAACTGTTTTTT.

The chain recombines TRBV18 with TRBJ1-5; 8 bases match TRBD1. The CDR3 is made up of 17 amino acids. The J segment lost 0 bases and the V segment lost 3 bases, leaving 7 bases of the junction unmatched. From germline, CDR1 is KGHSH and CDR2 LQKENI. Here the CDR3 reads CASSPGQARYSNQPQHF. The CDR3 nucleotides are TGTGCCAGCTCACCGGGACAGGCGAGATATAGCAATCAGCCCCAGCATTTT.

This clonotype turned up a few times. The chain joins TRBV12-3 or TRBV12-4 to TRBJ2-1; 7 nucleotides align to TRBD2. This CDR3 comprises 15 residues. The V gene end was trimmed by 8 bases and the J gene end by 0 bases; junction bases not matched to a gene: 7. CDR3 nucleotide sequence: TGTGCCAGCTTAGCGGGTTCAGGCTCCTACAATGAGCAGTTCTTC. Translating it yields CASLAGSGSYNEQFF.

This clonotype has only a few counts. V is TRBV10-3 and J is TRBJ2-3; 10 nucleotides line up with TRBD1. The V gene's germline CDR1 is ENHRY and CDR2 SYGVKD. The CDR3 length is 14 residues. Germline trimming cut 10 bases from V and 6 bases from J; bases unmatched to any gene: 10. CDR3 sequence reads: CATNRDRGSDTQYF. CDR3 in DNA: TGTGCCACTAACCGGGACAGGGGTTCGGATACGCAGTATTTT.

In its sample, this clonotype was seen a few times. The chain carries TRBV2 and TRBJ2-2; D is tentatively TRBD1 or TRBD2 (5 bases each). The CDR3 is 17 residues long. Per the germline V gene, CDR1 is SNHLY and CDR2 is FYNNEI. V lost 5 bases to trimming and J lost 3 bases, with 19 bases between them. The CDR3 DNA follows: TGTGCCAGCAGTTCACATTTCTCCGGGACCTACACCGGGGAGCTGTTTTTT. As protein: CASSSHFSGTYTGELFF.

This chain joins TRBV5-1 and TRBJ1-2; perhaps TRBD1 as D (5 bases). The germline V and J ends were trimmed by 0 bases and 4 bases, with 13 bases remaining between them. The germline CDR1 and CDR2 sequences are SGHRS and YFSETQ. The CDR3 contains 15 residues. CDR3 sequence (DNA): TGCGCCAGCAGCTTGGCCAATAGACAGATCTATGGCTACACCTTC. It yields the protein CASSLANRQIYGYTF.

The rearrangement links TRBV18 to TRBJ2-5, with D possibly being TRBD2 (5 bases). The ends were cut back, 1 base at V and 4 bases at J, with 10 bases in the middle. There are 14 residues in the CDR3. Looked up from germline, CDR1 is KGHSH and CDR2 is LQKENI. The CDR3 DNA is TGTGCCAGCTCACCACTGGGAAGCGGAGAGACCCAGTACTTC. Its translation is CASSPLGSGETQYF.

This clonotype has only a few counts. J is TRBJ2-1 and V is TRBV9, with D possibly TRBD2 on 6 matching bases. V shed 0 bases and J shed 6 bases, with 13 bases lying between them. The CDR3 has 15 amino acids. Germline-derived CDR1 and CDR2 are SGDLS and YYNGEE. CDR3 nucleotide sequence: TGTGCCAGCAGCGTAGGGGCTAGCGAAGCCAATGAGCAGTTCTTC. Protein product: CASSVGASEANEQFF.